This TCR beta chain originates from a study of blood T cell repertoires in COVID-19. In the study's own analysis: The authors estimated nucleated cell counts from reference gene primer amplification. Data came from immunoSEQ multiplex PCR; TCRdb stores just in-frame clones and leaves some out. The DNA was the basis for D and trimming; V, J and clone size are from that table. This sample has over 60,000 clones, with about 80% found just once. Germline lookup yields CDR1 MDHEN and CDR2 SYDVKM. The CDR3 length is 17 residues. Germline trimming cut 8 bases from V and 6 bases from J; bases unmatched to any gene: 17.

Material for sequencing was peripheral blood. The origin of this receptor is a human donor in a cohort sampled during active COVID-19. The V gene is TRBV28, the J gene TRBJ2-3, with 10 bases fitting TRBD2. The DNA for the CDR3 is TGTGCCAGCGGAACCCTAGATGTAGCGGGGGGATCCGATACGCAGTATTTT. Translation gives CASGTLDVAGGSDTQYF.